Below, 12 T cell receptor beta chains from the same sample are listed, as sequenced in a study of OX40 agonist ivuxolimab in advanced cancers. Method: immunoSEQ multiplex PCR; TCRdb's copy keeps in-frame clones and lacks some. Among tens of thousands of clones listed, approximately 90% were seen once. The sample was CD4+ or CD8+ T cells sorted from blood, taken in a trial of the OX40 agonist ivuxolimab. The receptors were gathered from an adult with an advanced solid tumor such as melanoma, head and neck, liver or kidney cancer.

The rearrangement links TRBV19 to TRBJ1-1; D is possibly TRBD1 (5 bases). Trimming shortened V by 3 bases and J by 6 bases, and 11 bases separated the two germline ends. Germline values: CDR1 LNHDA, CDR2 SQIVND (reference sequence). The CDR3 is 13 residues long. The CDR3 is CASSMNRPPEAFF. The CDR3 coding sequence is TGTGCCAGTAGTATGAACAGGCCCCCTGAAGCTTTCTTT.

DNA of the CDR3: TGTGCCAGCAGTCCCTTGGGGATGGCAGGGGGCCTCTACGAGCAGTACTTC. Its translation is CASSPLGMAGGLYEQYF. The gene calls are TRBV28 and TRBJ2-7; 8 positions agree with TRBD1. V shed 5 bases and J 3 bases; nucleotides not matched to a gene: 15. Germline V lookup: CDR1 MDHEN, CDR2 SYDVKM. CDR3 size: 17 residues. Drawing the rest from reference TRBV28 and TRBJ2-7, the complete variable domain is DVKVTQSSRYLVKRTGEKVFLECVQDMDHENMFWYRQDPGLGLRLIYFSYDVKMKEKGDIPEGYSVSREKKERFSLILESASTNQTSMYLCASSPLGMAGGLYEQYFGPGTRLTVT.

In this sample, this clone turned up once. This chain connects TRBV7-8 to TRBJ2-3; D is undetermined. The germline V gene encodes CDR1 SGHVS and CDR2 FQNEAQ. Trimming took 0 bases from V and 6 from J, leaving 1 base between them. The CDR3 runs 11 residues. CDR3 nucleotides: TGTGCCAGCAGCTTAGCCGATACGCAGTATTTT. Translation gives CASSLADTQYF.

The rearrangement uses TRBV6-5 and TRBJ2-5; tentatively, D is TRBD2 (6 bases). The DNA end favors TRBJ2-7, so the J call may be wrong. In germline, CDR1 is MNHEY, CDR2 SVGAGI. The CDR3 covers 13 residues. The CDR3 spells CASRAGASYEQYF. The CDR3 DNA follows: TGTGCCAGCAGAGCGGGCGCCTCCTACGAGCAGTACTTC.

V usage is TRBV5-4 and J usage is TRBJ2-7; D is undetermined. This CDR3 spans 12 amino acids. The germline CDR1 and CDR2 sequences are SGHNT and YYREEE (reference sequence). V lost 4 bases and J lost 3, with 8 bases in between. DNA of the CDR3: TGTGCCAGCAGCCGCGAGGACTACGAGCAGTACTTC. Translated, it gives CASSREDYEQYF.

This chain connects TRBV6-1 to TRBJ2-5; D remains unclear. The V gene's germline CDR1 is MNHNS and CDR2 SASEGT. Trimming removed 1 base at V and 0 bases at J, with 3 bases between. CDR3 size: 13 residues. The CDR3, as DNA: TGTGCCAGCAGTGAAGAGTACCAAGAGACCCAGTACTTC. Translation: CASSEEYQETQYF.

The chain links TRBV27 to TRBJ2-5; D is uncertain. The CDR3 totals 12 residues. V gave up 6 bases and J gave up 0 bases, with 5 bases separating them. The germline V gene has CDR1 MNHEY and CDR2 SMNVEV (reference sequence). The DNA of the CDR3 is TGTGCCAGCAGCAACTACCAAGAGACCCAGTACTTC. It translates to CASSNYQETQYF.

The chain couples TRBV28 to TRBJ2-7; D unresolved. Per germline, CDR1 MDHEN and CDR2 SYDVKM. The CDR3 extends over 13 amino acids. V lost 6 bases and J lost 0, with 9 bases in between. CDR3 in DNA: TGTGCCAGCAGACCGGCAAGCTCCTACGAGCAGTACTTC. Translated, it gives CASRPASSYEQYF.

The chain has TRBV5-1 and TRBJ2-6; D gene ambiguous. This CDR3 region has 11 residues. Germline CDR1 is SGHRS and CDR2 is YFSETQ. The CDR3 DNA follows: TGCGGTGCTCAGGGGGCCAACGTCCTGACTTTC. This translates into CGAQGANVLTF. Drawing the rest from reference TRBV5-1 and TRBJ2-6, the complete variable domain is KAGVTQTPRYLIKTRGQQVTLSCSPISGHRSVSWYQQTPGQGLQFLFEYFSETQRNKGNFPGRFSGRQFSNSRSEMNVSTLELGDSALYLCGAQGANVLTFGAGSRLTVL.

This rearrangement joins TRBV2 to TRBJ2-5, with D unclear. The CDR3 is 12 amino acids. Trimming stripped 8 bases from V and 5 bases from J, with 12 bases between. CDR1 and CDR2 from the germline V gene are SNHLY and FYNNEI. The CDR3 loop reads CASRLESETQYF. CDR3 DNA sequence: TGTGCCAGCCGGCTCGAGTCGGAGACCCAGTACTTC.

The chain links TRBV5-4 to TRBJ2-1; D remains unclear. Germline V gene lookup returns CDR1 SGHNT and CDR2 YYREEE (reference sequence). V lost 1 base, J lost 0 bases, and 8 bases lay in between. This CDR3 has 15 residues. The CDR3 spells CASSLFSSSYNEQFF. CDR3 DNA: TGTGCCAGCAGCTTGTTCTCTAGCTCCTACAATGAGCAGTTCTTC.

The chain is built from TRBV9 and TRBJ1-2; D gene unclear. The CDR3 is 14 amino acids. Germline CDR1 is SGDLS and CDR2 is YYNGEE. Deletions cut 0 bases from V and 11 bases from J, with 17 bases between. The CDR3 nucleotides are TGTGCCAGCAGCGTAGAGAGTAGGGCCCTGAGGTACACCTTC. Translated, it gives CASSVESRALRYTF.